This T cell receptor beta chain emerged from a study of shared clonotypes between healthy human individuals. Trimming took 5 bases from V and 3 from J, leaving 14 bases between them. The CDR3 sequence is 15 residues long. Germline V gene data show CDR1 as MDHEN and CDR2 as SYDVKM. Method: immunoSEQ multiplex PCR; TCRdb's copy keeps in-frame clones and lacks some. The table includes roughly 480,000 clones, roughly 78% detected once. Around 90 million PBMCs per unsorted sample were used for genomic DNA. The V call is TRBV28, the J call TRBJ1-5; D gene unclear. Sequences were obtained from PBMCs. The TCR was taken from a woman aged 35 to 49 in good health. Some clones in this sample may be carry-over from other donors' samples. In nucleotides, the CDR3 is TGTGCCAGCAGTCTCCTCTTGAGGGCCAATCAGCCCCAGCATTTT. Translating gives CASSLLLRANQPQHF.